This T cell receptor beta chain was sequenced for a study of technical replicates of blood from a handful of donors. Libraries were prepared by immunoSEQ multiplex PCR; TCRdb keeps only in-frame clonotypes and omits some of them. This table has 65,000 to 80,000 clones, 95% to 98% appearing once. V was trimmed by 5 bases and J by 1 base, leaving 9 bases between them. The CDR3 consists of 13 residues. Germline values: CDR1 LNHDA, CDR2 SQIVND (reference sequence). The sample was T cells isolated from PBMCs. This sequence was found in a human donor in good health. The rearrangement joins TRBV19 to TRBJ2-7, with D tentatively TRBD1 (5 bases). CDR3 coding DNA: TGTGCCAGTAGTTTTCAGGGATCCTACGAGCAGTACTTC. It yields the protein CASSFQGSYEQYF.